The source of this T cell receptor beta chain is a study of cytomegalovirus exposure and HLA in healthy donors. Study-wide context: Earlier, 117 million unique TCR beta sequences were recovered from around 200 million T cells by an analysis. Overall study results and limits: Cytomegalovirus-associated status was assigned to 164 TCR beta chains.

Primers included in the PCR were 60 Vbeta and 13 Jbeta primers. Original processing methods: Approximately 11 million of the about 80 million unique TCR beta chains counted in a later analysis were shared. TCRdb keeps only in-frame clones here, not all; method: immunoSEQ multiplex PCR. The D gene and trimming were derived from the DNA, and the V and J assignments and clone size from that table. Among about 150,000 clones, 82% were seen once, and the ten largest hold around 3.7%. Despite likely unrecorded immune exposures, the donors were nominally healthy at the time of sampling. CDR1 MNHEY and CDR2 SMNVEV come from the germline V gene (reference sequence). The CDR3 loop spans 15 amino acids. V shed 7 bases and J shed 7 bases, with 17 bases lying between them. There are a few counts of this clone. As yet, its antigen is unknown.

The receptor was isolated from a male donor in good health and CMV-seronegative. This sequence joins TRBV27 and TRBJ1-6, with D possibly TRBD1 on 6 matching bases. Sequencing was done on a sample of PBMCs. The CDR3 DNA sequence: TGTGCCAGCACATTGGCAGGGGTCAACAATTCACCCCTCCACTTT. It is translated as CASTLAGVNNSPLHF.